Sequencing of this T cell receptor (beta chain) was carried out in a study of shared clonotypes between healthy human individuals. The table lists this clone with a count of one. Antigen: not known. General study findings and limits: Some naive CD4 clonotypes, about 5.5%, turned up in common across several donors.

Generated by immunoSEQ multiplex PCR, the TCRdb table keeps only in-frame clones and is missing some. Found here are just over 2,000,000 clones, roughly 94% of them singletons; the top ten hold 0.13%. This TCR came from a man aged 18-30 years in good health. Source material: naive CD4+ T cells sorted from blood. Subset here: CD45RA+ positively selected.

CDR3 amino acids: CAWGDRGPNYGYTF. CDR3 nucleotides: TGTGCCTGGGGGGACAGGGGACCTAACTATGGCTACACCTTC. V usage is TRBV30 and J usage is TRBJ1-2, with 10 bases lining up with TRBD1. Trimming at V came to 5 bases and at J to 0 bases, leaving 3 bases not matched to a gene. Germline-derived CDR1 and CDR2 are GTSNPN and SVGIG (reference sequence). This CDR3 has 14 amino acids.